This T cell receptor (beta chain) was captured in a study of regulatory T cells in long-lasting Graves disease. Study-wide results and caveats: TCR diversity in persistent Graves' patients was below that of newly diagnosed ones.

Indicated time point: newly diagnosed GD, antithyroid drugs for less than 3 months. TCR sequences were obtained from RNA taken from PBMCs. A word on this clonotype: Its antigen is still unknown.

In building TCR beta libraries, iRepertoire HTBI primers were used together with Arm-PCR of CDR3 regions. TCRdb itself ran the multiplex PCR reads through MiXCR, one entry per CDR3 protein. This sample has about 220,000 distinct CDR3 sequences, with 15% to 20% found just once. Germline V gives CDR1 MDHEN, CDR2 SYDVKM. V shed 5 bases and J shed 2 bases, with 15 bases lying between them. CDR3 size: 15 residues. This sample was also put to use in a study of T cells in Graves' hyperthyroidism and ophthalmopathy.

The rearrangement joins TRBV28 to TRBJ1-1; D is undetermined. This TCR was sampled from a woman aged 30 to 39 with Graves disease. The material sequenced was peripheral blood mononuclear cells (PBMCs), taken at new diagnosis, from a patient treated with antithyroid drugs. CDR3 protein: CASSPAGSFNTEAFF. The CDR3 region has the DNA TGTGCCAGCAGTCCTGCAGGCAGTTTCAACACTGAAGCTTTCTTT.